The clone carrying this T cell receptor (beta chain) was seen a single time. Its antigen is still unknown. This CDR3 has 14 amino acids. Germline lookup yields CDR1 SGHRS and CDR2 YFSETQ. Trimming removed 5 bases from V and 2 bases from J, with 10 bases in between. These data are taken from a study of T cell responses to AZD1222 COVID-19 vaccine. Repertoires were generated with immunoSEQ multiplex PCR, while TCRdb's copy carries only in-frame clones and drops some. Here the sample spans about 110,000 clones, roughly nine tenths being singletons. Study results and caveats: An increase in Spike-specific TCR breadth and depth was observed after two AZD1222 doses.

The sequence derives from an adult in good health. The sequencing used peripheral blood, collected on day 0 of AZD1222 vaccination. This sequence joins TRBV5-1 and TRBJ1-4, with D maybe TRBD1 (5 bases). The CDR3 region has the DNA TGCGCCAGCAGAGTGTGGGGGACTAATGAAAAACTGTTTTTT. Amino acid sequence: CASRVWGTNEKLFF.